The T cell receptor (beta chain) described here comes from a study of shared clonotypes between healthy human individuals. Study-level information: Each donor's CD8 memory used one plate, CD8 naive two, each CD4 subset three. Study-level points and caveats: Despite large depth, sorted-subset datasets appeared incompletely sequenced. Generation probabilities were higher for clonotypes shared across all four sorted-subset donors than for unshared ones.

Libraries were prepared by immunoSEQ multiplex PCR; TCRdb keeps only in-frame clonotypes and omits some of them. The sample holds a few million clones, approximately 93% seen once. Germline assignment: CDR1 MNHNY and CDR2 SVGAGI (reference sequence). The CDR3 is 15 amino acids. A note on this clone: Its antigen is unknown. One end of the junction fails to match germline, which may point to a read error.

In the CD4+ fraction, cells were divided into CD45RA+ naive and CD45RA-negative memory subsets. This chain uses TRBV6-6 with TRBJ1-4, with no clear D. This TCR came from a man between 18 and 29 years old in good health. Some clones in this sample may be carry-over from other donors' samples. What was sequenced was naive CD4+ T cells from PBMCs. Documented subset: CD45RA+ positively selected. The CDR3 bases are TGTGCCAGCAGTCGCGGAGAGAGTCTGAATGACAAACTGTTTTTT. Translated: CASSRGESLNDKLFF.